A selection of T cell receptor beta chains follows, all from one sample in a study of naive and memory T cell subsets. Each CDR3 protein gets one entry after TCRdb re-called the UMI-ligation and nested PCR reads with MiXCR. The sample carries under 40,000 distinct CDR3 sequences, about 14% recorded once. What was sequenced was effector memory CD4+ T cells from blood. These receptors originate from a human donor in good health. CDR3s include the opening cysteine and the closing phenylalanine or tryptophan. A D gene is named only where the DNA matches it firmly. Rows give clone size only sometimes, using once, few, many, or a class for an expanded clone.

D gene	V gene	J gene	clone size	CDR3 protein	CDR3 DNA
TRBD2	TRBV7-9	TRBJ2-6	many	CASSPPFRLAGGGGANVLTF	TGTGCCAGCAGCCCCCCCTTTAGACTAGCGGGAGGTGGTGGGGCCAACGTCCTGACTTTC
TRBD1	TRBV20-1	TRBJ2-3	.	CSAAAGGSGTDTQYF	TGCAGTGCCGCTGCAGGGGGCTCAGGCACAGATACGCAGTATTTT
TRBD2	TRBV24-1	TRBJ2-3	many	CATSDVTSGNADTQYF	TGTGCCACCAGTGACGTGACTAGCGGGAACGCAGATACGCAGTATTTT
TRBD1	TRBV10-3	TRBJ1-1	many	CAIRGQGKENTEAFF	TGTGCCATCAGGGGACAGGGAAAAGAGAACACTGAAGCTTTCTTT
TRBD1	TRBV29-1	TRBJ2-3	few	CSATGTGSTDTQYF	TGCAGCGCCACCGGGACAGGATCCACAGATACGCAGTATTTT
TRBD2	TRBV7-9	TRBJ2-3	once	CASSALAGGPTDTQYF	TGTGCCAGCAGCGCCCTAGCGGGAGGGCCGACAGATACGCAGTATTTT
TRBD1	TRBV12-3/TRBV12-4	TRBJ2-3	.	CASTRDRGGADTQYF	TGTGCCAGCACCCGAGACAGGGGAGGTGCAGATACGCAGTATTTT
.	TRBV19	TRBJ2-5	.	CASSTRRETQYF	TGTGCCAGTAGTACAAGGCGGGAGACCCAGTACTTC
.	TRBV6-1	TRBJ2-5	.	CASRQLGETQYF	TGTGCCAGCAGACAGTTGGGGGAGACCCAGTACTTC
TRBD2	TRBV9	TRBJ2-1	.	CASSVGISGILNEQFF	TGTGCCAGCAGCGTAGGAATTAGCGGGATTCTCAATGAGCAGTTCTTC
.	TRBV10-3	TRBJ2-7	.	CAISESGESYEQYF	TGTGCCATCAGTGAGTCTGGGGAGTCCTACGAGCAGTACTTC
TRBD2	TRBV2	TRBJ2-7	few	CASTSGSYEQYF	TGTGCCAGCACTAGCGGGAGCTACGAGCAGTACTTC
.	TRBV2	TRBJ1-1	.	CASRSSPNTEAFF	TGTGCCAGCAGAAGTTCCCCGAACACTGAAGCTTTCTTT
TRBD1	TRBV6-5	TRBJ1-4	.	CASSMGTEYEKLFF	TGTGCCAGCAGCATGGGGACAGAGTATGAAAAACTGTTTTTT
TRBD2	TRBV7-3	TRBJ2-7	.	CASSPSGTGIYEQYF	TGTGCCAGCAGCCCCAGCGGGACCGGTATCTACGAGCAGTACTTC
TRBD1	TRBV5-1	TRBJ2-2	many	CASSSDRRTNTGELFF	TGCGCCAGCAGCTCGGACAGGAGAACCAACACCGGGGAGCTGTTTTTT
TRBD2	TRBV18	TRBJ2-7	many	CASSPRGSGRSYEQYF	TGTGCCAGCTCACCGAGGGGTAGCGGGAGATCTTACGAGCAGTACTTC
.	TRBV6-2/TRBV6-3	TRBJ2-7	many	CASSYQNPLYYEQYF	TGTGCCAGCAGTTACCAAAACCCACTCTACTACGAGCAGTACTTC
TRBD1	TRBV6-6	TRBJ2-5	few	CASSYYEGGTGQETQYF	TGTGCCAGCAGTTATTACGAGGGCGGGACAGGGCAAGAGACCCAGTACTTC
.	TRBV6-6	TRBJ2-3	few	CASSYASDTQYF	TGTGCCAGCAGTTACGCGTCAGATACGCAGTATTTT
.	TRBV12-5	TRBJ2-3	many	CASGLGTTDTQYF	TGTGCTAGTGGTTTGGGTACCACAGATACGCAGTATTTT
TRBD2	TRBV20-1	TRBJ2-3	few	CSAAGLAGPDTQYF	TGCAGTGCTGCGGGACTAGCGGGACCAGATACGCAGTATTTT
TRBD1	TRBV12-3/TRBV12-4	TRBJ1-2	few	CASSYRGGYGYTF	TGTGCCAGCAGTTACAGGGGAGGCTATGGCTACACCTTC
.	TRBV7-2	TRBJ2-1	few	CASSLSGGRAGYNEQFF	TGTGCCAGCAGCTTATCGGGCGGACGAGCGGGCTACAATGAGCAGTTCTTC
.	TRBV20-1	TRBJ1-1	few	CSAEPGRALNTEAFF	TGCAGTGCTGAGCCGGGGCGCGCACTGAACACTGAAGCTTTCTTT
.	TRBV3-1	TRBJ1-2	.	CASSQVSSGYGYTF	TGTGCCAGCAGCCAAGTGTCCAGCGGATATGGCTACACCTTC
.	TRBV28	TRBJ2-3	.	CASSSLGGALIDTQYF	TGTGCCAGCAGTTCCCTTGGCGGGGCCCTCATAGATACGCAGTATTTT
.	TRBV14	TRBJ2-5	.	CASSQDSSRETQYF	TGTGCCAGCAGCCAAGATTCCAGCAGAGAGACCCAGTACTTC
.	TRBV5-1	TRBJ2-2	many	CASSGRTATGELFF	TGCGCCAGCAGCGGACGGACAGCTACCGGGGAGCTGTTTTTT
TRBD1	TRBV6-1	TRBJ1-5	many	CASRTGGSESRAQHF	TGTGCCAGCAGGACAGGGGGTAGTGAGTCGAGGGCCCAGCATTTT
.	TRBV19	TRBJ2-7	.	CASGRAYEQYF	TGTGCCAGCGGCAGGGCCTACGAGCAGTACTTC
TRBD1	TRBV20-1	TRBJ2-5	many	CSARRSGTGGVRETQYF	TGCAGTGCCCGACGCTCCGGGACAGGGGGAGTCCGAGAGACCCAGTACTTC
.	TRBV12-3/TRBV12-4	TRBJ1-2	few	CASSLADLVGSYTF	TGTGCCAGCAGTTTAGCGGACCTGGTGGGCAGCTACACCTTC
.	TRBV30	TRBJ2-7	many	CAWTKTSYEQYF	TGTGCCTGGACAAAAACCTCCTACGAGCAGTACTTC
TRBD2	TRBV7-2	TRBJ2-7	once	CASNRLAGVYEQYF	TGTGCCAGCAACCGACTAGCGGGAGTCTACGAGCAGTACTTC
.	TRBV7-3	TRBJ2-1	.	CASSFHRDSYNEQFF	TGTGCCAGCAGCTTCCACCGGGACTCCTACAATGAGCAGTTCTTC
.	TRBV7-9	TRBJ2-7	many	CASSLVSLEQYF	TGTGCCAGCAGCTTAGTTTCCCTCGAGCAGTACTTC
.	TRBV29-1	TRBJ2-3	many	CSVDQEDTQYF	TGCAGCGTTGATCAAGAAGATACGCAGTATTTT
.	TRBV11-3	TRBJ2-1	few	CASSVQGGEQFF	TGTGCCAGCAGCGTACAGGGTGGCGAGCAGTTCTTC
TRBD2	TRBV30	TRBJ2-2	.	CAWTGTRGAGELFF	TGTGCCTGGACCGGGACTAGAGGAGCCGGGGAGCTGTTTTTT
.	TRBV5-1	TRBJ1-4	few	CASSLGTVATNEKLFF	TGCGCCAGCAGCTTAGGGACGGTTGCAACTAATGAAAAACTGTTTTTT
.	TRBV10-2	TRBJ1-5	.	CASSGQSNQPQHF	TGCGCCAGCAGTGGGCAGAGCAATCAGCCCCAGCATTTT
TRBD2	TRBV2	TRBJ2-7	.	CASRVAGTFGEQYF	TGTGCCAGCAGAGTAGCGGGAACCTTCGGCGAGCAGTACTTC
TRBD1	TRBV14	TRBJ2-4	few	CASSQGDRTLAKNIQYF	TGTGCCAGCAGCCAAGGGGACAGAACTTTAGCCAAAAACATTCAGTACTTC
TRBD2	TRBV11-1	TRBJ2-1	.	CASSVGTSGRAGEQFF	TGTGCCAGCAGCGTAGGGACTAGCGGGAGGGCCGGCGAGCAGTTCTTC
.	TRBV28	TRBJ1-4	.	CASSAPAEKLFF	TGTGCCAGCAGTGCCCCTGCTGAAAAACTGTTTTTT
.	TRBV7-2	TRBJ1-3	.	CASASGNTIYF	TGTGCCAGCGCCTCTGGAAACACCATATATTTT
.	TRBV5-4	TRBJ2-1	.	CASSLDLAAGAYNEQFF	TGTGCCAGCAGCTTGGACCTAGCCGCCGGGGCCTACAATGAGCAGTTCTTC
TRBD2	TRBV7-2	TRBJ2-1	many	CASSLGNYGASGLYNEQFF	TGTGCCAGCAGCTTGGGGAATTACGGGGCTAGCGGGCTGTACAATGAGCAGTTCTTC
.	TRBV25-1	TRBJ2-2	.	CASSVRNTGELFF	TGTGCCAGCAGTGTCCGGAACACCGGGGAGCTGTTTTTT
.	TRBV20-1	TRBJ2-7	few	CSAIKGHSWDEQYF	TGCAGTGCTATCAAAGGACATTCGTGGGACGAGCAGTACTTC